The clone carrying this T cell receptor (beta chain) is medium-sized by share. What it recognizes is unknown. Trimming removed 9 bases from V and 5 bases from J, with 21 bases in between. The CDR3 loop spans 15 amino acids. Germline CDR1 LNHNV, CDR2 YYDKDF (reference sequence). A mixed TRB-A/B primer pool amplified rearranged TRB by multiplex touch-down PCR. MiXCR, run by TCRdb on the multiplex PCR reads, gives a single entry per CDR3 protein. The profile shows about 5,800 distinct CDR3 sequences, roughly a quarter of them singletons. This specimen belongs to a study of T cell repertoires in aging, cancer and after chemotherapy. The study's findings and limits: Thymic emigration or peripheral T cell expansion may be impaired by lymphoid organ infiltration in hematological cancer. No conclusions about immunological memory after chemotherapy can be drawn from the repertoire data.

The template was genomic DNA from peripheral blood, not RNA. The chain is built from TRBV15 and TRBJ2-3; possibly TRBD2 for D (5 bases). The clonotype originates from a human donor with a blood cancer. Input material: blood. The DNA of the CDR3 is TGTGCCACGGGAAGGTCAGGACTTGGTGGAGATACGCAGTATTTT. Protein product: CATGRSGLGGDTQYF.